This T cell receptor beta chain emerged from a study of identical twins. V lost 4 bases and J 1 base, leaving 13 bases between the germline ends. This CDR3 contains 15 residues. Germline V gene data show CDR1 as SGHRS and CDR2 as YFSETQ. Template switching supplied a universal primer site; unique molecular identifiers were carried on the cDNA. Using its own MiXCR run on the 5' RACE reads, TCRdb lists one record per CDR3 protein. The sample holds more than 650,000 distinct CDR3 sequences; roughly 6% are singletons and the top ten take roughly 1.8%. J is TRBJ2-3 and V is TRBV5-1; no definite D call. The clonotype originates from a man aged 18 to 29 in good health. The material sequenced was naive T cells sorted from blood. This chain's CDR3 is CASSAALQGTDTQYF. The CDR3 DNA follows: TGCGCCAGCAGCGCCGCTCTCCAGGGCACAGATACGCAGTATTTT.